Listed below are T cell receptor beta chains from one sample, sequenced in a study of shared clonotypes between healthy human individuals. Data came from immunoSEQ multiplex PCR; TCRdb stores just in-frame clones and leaves some out. The sample has roughly 2,000,000 clones, 85% to 95% seen once. What was sequenced was naive CD8+ T cells from PBMCs. The receptors here all came from a man between 18 and 29 years old in good health. Some clones in this sample may be carry-over from other donors' samples. CDR3s include the opening cysteine and the closing phenylalanine or tryptophan. Fields, in order: V gene, clone size, J gene, D gene, CDR3 DNA, CDR3 protein. D genes are given only for firm matches. Some rows mark clone size as missing; the rest say once, few, many or name a class of expanded clone.

v_call: TRBV11-2; clone_size: -; j_call: TRBJ2-3; d_call: TRBD2; cdr3_nt: TGTGCCAGCAGCTTAGGTTTGGGACTAGCAACAGATACGCAGTATTTT; cdr3_aa: CASSLGLGLATDTQYF
v_call: TRBV6-5; clone_size: -; j_call: TRBJ2-5; d_call: TRBD1; cdr3_nt: TGTGCCAGCAGTTTGGGGACAGGGTCCCAAGAGACCCAGTACTTC; cdr3_aa: CASSLGTGSQETQYF
v_call: TRBV7-8; clone_size: -; j_call: TRBJ1-1; d_call: TRBD1; cdr3_nt: TGTGCCAGCAGCAAAGGACAGGGGGAAGTGAACACTGAAGCTTTCTTT; cdr3_aa: CASSKGQGEVNTEAFF
v_call: TRBV7-9; clone_size: -; j_call: TRBJ2-3; d_call: -; cdr3_nt: TGTGCCGGCAGTGGCTTAACAGATACGCAGTATTTT; cdr3_aa: CAGSGLTDTQYF
v_call: TRBV28; clone_size: -; j_call: TRBJ2-1; d_call: TRBD2; cdr3_nt: TGTGCCAGCAGAGAACCAGCGGGAGGGCCCTACAATGAGCAGTTCTTC; cdr3_aa: CASREPAGGPYNEQFF
v_call: TRBV15; clone_size: -; j_call: TRBJ2-7; d_call: -; cdr3_nt: TGTGCCACCAGCAGAGATCGTGGGGTCAGTACCTACGAGCAGTACTTC; cdr3_aa: CATSRDRGVSTYEQYF
v_call: TRBV10-1; clone_size: -; j_call: TRBJ2-7; d_call: -; cdr3_nt: TGCGCCAGCAGTGGCGACCTCTCCTACGAGCAGTACTTC; cdr3_aa: CASSGDLSYEQYF
v_call: TRBV5-1; clone_size: -; j_call: TRBJ2-3; d_call: -; cdr3_nt: TGCGCCAGCAGCTTGGATAGGGCCGGCGTTGGTGGGGATACGCAGTATTTT; cdr3_aa: CASSLDRAGVGGDTQYF
v_call: TRBV27; clone_size: -; j_call: TRBJ1-1; d_call: -; cdr3_nt: TGTGCCAGCACCGCGGACTACGATGGCACTGAAGCTTTCTTT; cdr3_aa: CASTADYDGTEAFF
v_call: TRBV7-2; clone_size: once; j_call: TRBJ1-2; d_call: -; cdr3_nt: TGTGCCAGCAGCCCTGGACGCTCCTATGGCTACACCTTC; cdr3_aa: CASSPGRSYGYTF
v_call: TRBV4-1; clone_size: -; j_call: TRBJ1-5; d_call: TRBD1; cdr3_nt: TGCGCCAGCAGCCAGGTCGGGACAGAATTCAATCAGCCCCAGCATTTT; cdr3_aa: CASSQVGTEFNQPQHF
v_call: TRBV7-8; clone_size: -; j_call: TRBJ2-2; d_call: -; cdr3_nt: TGTGCCGGGCGAAGGGGCGGCACCGGGGAGCTGTTTTTT; cdr3_aa: CAGRRGGTGELFF
v_call: TRBV19; clone_size: -; j_call: TRBJ2-7; d_call: TRBD1; cdr3_nt: TGTGCCAGTAGCCCGGGACAGGGTCCCTACGAGCAGTACTTC; cdr3_aa: CASSPGQGPYEQYF
v_call: TRBV12-5; clone_size: -; j_call: TRBJ1-1; d_call: -; cdr3_nt: TGTGCTAGTGGACTCGATGGGGGGACTGAAGCTTTCTTT; cdr3_aa: CASGLDGGTEAFF
v_call: TRBV7-9; clone_size: once; j_call: TRBJ1-1; d_call: -; cdr3_nt: TGTGCCAGCAGCCCCCCGGGGGGGACTGAAGCTTTCTTT; cdr3_aa: CASSPPGGTEAFF
v_call: TRBV14; clone_size: -; j_call: TRBJ1-2; d_call: TRBD1; cdr3_nt: TGTGCCAGCAGCCAATTTAGGCAGGGGGCTGGAGAAGGCTACACCTTC; cdr3_aa: CASSQFRQGAGEGYTF
v_call: TRBV6-5; clone_size: -; j_call: TRBJ2-3; d_call: -; cdr3_nt: TGTGCCAGCAGTTCTTCAACTAGCCCGAGCACAGATACGCAGTATTTT; cdr3_aa: CASSSSTSPSTDTQYF
v_call: TRBV4-2; clone_size: -; j_call: TRBJ1-5; d_call: -; cdr3_nt: TGTGCCAGCAGCCAAATGGGAGACAATCAGCCCCAGCATTTT; cdr3_aa: CASSQMGDNQPQHF
v_call: TRBV10-2; clone_size: -; j_call: TRBJ1-2; d_call: -; cdr3_nt: TGCGCCAGCAGAACGGGGGGTGATGGCTACACCTTC; cdr3_aa: CASRTGGDGYTF
v_call: TRBV9; clone_size: -; j_call: TRBJ2-7; d_call: -; cdr3_nt: TGTGCCAGCAGCGTAGAGGGGAGGGGGCGCTACGAGCAGTACTTC; cdr3_aa: CASSVEGRGRYEQYF
v_call: TRBV7-6; clone_size: -; j_call: TRBJ1-2; d_call: TRBD1; cdr3_nt: TGTGCCAGCAGCCCGACAGGGAACTATGGCTACACCTTC; cdr3_aa: CASSPTGNYGYTF
v_call: TRBV7-9; clone_size: -; j_call: TRBJ1-2; d_call: -; cdr3_nt: TGTGCCAGCAGCTTAGGGACGGATGGCTACACCTTC; cdr3_aa: CASSLGTDGYTF
v_call: TRBV7-9; clone_size: -; j_call: TRBJ1-1; d_call: -; cdr3_nt: TGTGCCAGCAGCTTAATGAATACCGGGAGGAACACTGAAGCTTTCTTT; cdr3_aa: CASSLMNTGRNTEAFF
v_call: TRBV27; clone_size: -; j_call: TRBJ2-7; d_call: -; cdr3_nt: TGTGCCAGCAGTTTTGAGGGCCACGAGCAGTACTTC; cdr3_aa: CASSFEGHEQYF
v_call: TRBV7-2; clone_size: once; j_call: TRBJ2-3; d_call: -; cdr3_nt: TGTGCCAGCAGCCCATGGACAATTGGAGATACGCAGTATTTT; cdr3_aa: CASSPWTIGDTQYF
v_call: TRBV10-1; clone_size: -; j_call: TRBJ1-6; d_call: -; cdr3_nt: TGCGCCAGCAAGGCGTCCTATAATTCACCCCTCCACTTT; cdr3_aa: CASKASYNSPLHF
v_call: TRBV30; clone_size: -; j_call: TRBJ1-2; d_call: -; cdr3_nt: TGTGCCTGGAGTGTACAGACGGACTATGGCTACATCTTC; cdr3_aa: CAWSVQTDYGYIF
v_call: TRBV7-9; clone_size: -; j_call: TRBJ1-1; d_call: -; cdr3_nt: TGTGCCAGCAGCTCCCCCGTTGGGGGAGAGAACACTGAAGCTTTCTTT; cdr3_aa: CASSSPVGGENTEAFF
v_call: TRBV7-9; clone_size: -; j_call: TRBJ2-7; d_call: -; cdr3_nt: TGTGCCAGCAGCAAAAATTCCTACGAGCAGTACTTC; cdr3_aa: CASSKNSYEQYF
v_call: TRBV9; clone_size: -; j_call: TRBJ2-2; d_call: -; cdr3_nt: TGTGCCAGCAGCGTAGGGGGGGACCCCGGGGAGCTGTTTTTT; cdr3_aa: CASSVGGDPGELFF
v_call: TRBV2; clone_size: -; j_call: TRBJ2-7; d_call: -; cdr3_nt: TGTGCCAGCAAATGGCAAAGGGGCAGTCCCTACGAGCAGTACTTC; cdr3_aa: CASKWQRGSPYEQYF
v_call: TRBV5-4; clone_size: -; j_call: TRBJ2-7; d_call: TRBD2; cdr3_nt: TGTGCCAGCAGCCCGGGGGGGGTAGGGGAGCAGTACTTC; cdr3_aa: CASSPGGVGEQYF
v_call: TRBV2; clone_size: -; j_call: TRBJ2-1; d_call: TRBD2; cdr3_nt: TGTGCCAGCAGTGAGGAACCGGGACTAGTTGTTGAGCAGTTCTTC; cdr3_aa: CASSEEPGLVVEQFF
v_call: TRBV9; clone_size: -; j_call: TRBJ2-3; d_call: -; cdr3_nt: TGTGCCAGCAGCGGGGATATGCACCCAGCCTTCACAGATACGCAGTATTTT; cdr3_aa: CASSGDMHPAFTDTQYF
v_call: TRBV12-5; clone_size: -; j_call: TRBJ2-3; d_call: -; cdr3_nt: TGTGCTAGTGGTTTGGGAACCTTCTACACAGATACGCAGTATTTT; cdr3_aa: CASGLGTFYTDTQYF
v_call: TRBV19; clone_size: -; j_call: TRBJ2-3; d_call: -; cdr3_nt: TGTGCCAGTGCGAGCGGACGCTACACAGATACGCAGTATTTT; cdr3_aa: CASASGRYTDTQYF
v_call: TRBV19; clone_size: -; j_call: TRBJ2-7; d_call: -; cdr3_nt: TGTGCCAGTAGTATTAATGAGGTGGGCTACGAGCAGTACTTC; cdr3_aa: CASSINEVGYEQYF
v_call: TRBV27; clone_size: -; j_call: TRBJ2-7; d_call: TRBD1; cdr3_nt: TGTGCCAGCAGTTTGACAGGGACGGGCGAGCAGTACTTC; cdr3_aa: CASSLTGTGEQYF
v_call: TRBV27; clone_size: -; j_call: TRBJ1-1; d_call: TRBD1; cdr3_nt: TGTGCCAGCAGTTTCCGACAGGGGTTAGGGACTGAAGCTTTCTTT; cdr3_aa: CASSFRQGLGTEAFF
v_call: TRBV9; clone_size: -; j_call: TRBJ1-1; d_call: -; cdr3_nt: TGTGCCAGCAGCGTCCGGGACCTGAACACTGAAGCTTTCTTT; cdr3_aa: CASSVRDLNTEAFF
v_call: TRBV9; clone_size: -; j_call: TRBJ2-2; d_call: TRBD2; cdr3_nt: TGTGCCAGCCGAGGACTAGCGGGAACCGGGGAGCTGTTTTTT; cdr3_aa: CASRGLAGTGELFF